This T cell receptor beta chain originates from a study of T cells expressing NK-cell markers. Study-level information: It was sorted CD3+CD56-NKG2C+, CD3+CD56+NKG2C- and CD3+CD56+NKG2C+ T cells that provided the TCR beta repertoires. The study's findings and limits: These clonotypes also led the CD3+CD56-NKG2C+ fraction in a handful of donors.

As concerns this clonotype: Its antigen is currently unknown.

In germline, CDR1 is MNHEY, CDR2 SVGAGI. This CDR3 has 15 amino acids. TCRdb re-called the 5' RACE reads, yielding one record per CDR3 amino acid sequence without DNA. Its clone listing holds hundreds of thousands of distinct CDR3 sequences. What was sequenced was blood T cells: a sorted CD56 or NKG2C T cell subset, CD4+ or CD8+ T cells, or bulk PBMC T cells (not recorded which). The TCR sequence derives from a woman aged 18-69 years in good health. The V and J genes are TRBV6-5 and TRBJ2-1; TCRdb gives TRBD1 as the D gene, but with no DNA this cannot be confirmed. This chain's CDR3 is CASSYDGGRYNEQFF.